This TCR beta chain was sequenced in a study of blood T cell repertoires in COVID-19. The wider study: COVID-19 samples from acute and convalescent phases originated in the United States, Italy and Spain. The analysed material was cDNA or gDNA that came from T cells, B-cell-depleted T cells, or PBMCs.

Germline V gene lookup returns CDR1 LNHDA and CDR2 SQIVND (reference sequence). V was shortened by 3 bases and J by 0 bases, with 9 bases between the two germline ends. The CDR3 runs to 14 residues. Per the original data handling: From reference gene primer amplification, estimates of nucleated cell counts were derived. Measured with immunoSEQ multiplex PCR; TCRdb has only the in-frame clones, and not every one. V and J calls and clone size come straight from that table; D and trimming were deduced from the DNA. The sample consists of more than 95,000 clones, approximately 89% of them appearing once.

Input material: peripheral blood. This receptor was obtained from an elderly woman in a cohort sampled during active COVID-19. J is TRBJ2-7 and V is TRBV19, with D hard to call. The CDR3 DNA reads TGTGCCAGTAGTATTGGCAGAACCTCCTACGAGCAGTACTTC. It codes for CASSIGRTSYEQYF.